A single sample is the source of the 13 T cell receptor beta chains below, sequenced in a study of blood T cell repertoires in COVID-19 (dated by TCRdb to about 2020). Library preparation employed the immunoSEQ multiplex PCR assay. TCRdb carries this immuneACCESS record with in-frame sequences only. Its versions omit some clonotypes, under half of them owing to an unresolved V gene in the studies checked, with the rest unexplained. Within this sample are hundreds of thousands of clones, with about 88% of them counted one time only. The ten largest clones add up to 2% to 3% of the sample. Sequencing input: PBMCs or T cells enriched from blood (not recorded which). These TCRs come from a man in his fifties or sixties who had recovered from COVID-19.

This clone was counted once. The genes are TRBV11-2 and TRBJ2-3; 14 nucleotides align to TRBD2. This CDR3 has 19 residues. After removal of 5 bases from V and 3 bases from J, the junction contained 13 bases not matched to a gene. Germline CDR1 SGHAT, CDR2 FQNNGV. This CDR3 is CASSAVSGTSGRETDTQYF. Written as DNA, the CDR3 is TGTGCCAGCAGCGCCGTATCCGGGACTAGCGGGAGAGAAACAGATACGCAGTATTTT.

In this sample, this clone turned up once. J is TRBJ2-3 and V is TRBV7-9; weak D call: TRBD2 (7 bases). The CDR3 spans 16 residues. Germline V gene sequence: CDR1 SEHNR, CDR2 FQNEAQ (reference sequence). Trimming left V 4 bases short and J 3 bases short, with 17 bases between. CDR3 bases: TGTGCCAGCAGCTCCCCCCGGGGGGCAGTGACAGATACGCAGTATTTT. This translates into CASSSPRGAVTDTQYF.

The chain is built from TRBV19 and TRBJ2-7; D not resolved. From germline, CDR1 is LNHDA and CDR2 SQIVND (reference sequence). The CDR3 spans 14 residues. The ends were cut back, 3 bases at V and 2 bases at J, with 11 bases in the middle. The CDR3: CASSMVGDTYEQYF. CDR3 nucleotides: TGTGCCAGTAGTATGGTGGGCGATACCTACGAGCAGTACTTC.

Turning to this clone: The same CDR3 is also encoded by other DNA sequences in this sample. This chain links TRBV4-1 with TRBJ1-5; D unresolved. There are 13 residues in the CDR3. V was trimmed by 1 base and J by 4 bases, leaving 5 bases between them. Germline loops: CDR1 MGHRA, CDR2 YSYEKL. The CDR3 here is CASSQGRNQPQHF. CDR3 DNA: TGCGCCAGCAGCCAAGGTAGAAATCAGCCCCAGCATTTT.

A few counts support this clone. In nucleotides, the CDR3 is TGTGCCAGCAGCGTAGAGTCTGGGAGTGGCTACACCTTC. As protein: CASSVESGSGYTF. The chain couples TRBV9 to TRBJ1-2; D not certain. The CDR3 contains 13 residues. The V and J ends lost 0 bases and 7 bases respectively, with 10 bases between them. CDR1 and CDR2 from the germline V gene are SGDLS and YYNGEE.

The CDR3 protein is CASSNGGEQFF. The CDR3 coding sequence is TGTGCCAGCAGTAACGGGGGTGAGCAGTTCTTC. The chain carries TRBV6-5 and TRBJ2-1, with D perhaps TRBD2 (6 bases). Germline CDR1 reads MNHEY; CDR2 reads SVGAGI. Trimming removed 5 bases at V and 9 bases at J, with 8 bases between. The length of the CDR3 is 11 residues.

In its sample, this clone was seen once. CDR3 coding DNA: TGTGCCAGCAGTAACCCGGGACAGGAGGGCTATGGCTACACCTTC. The encoded protein is CASSNPGQEGYGYTF. The chain couples TRBV11-3 to TRBJ1-2, with TRBD1 identical over 8 bases. The CDR3 is 15 residues long. Germline V CDR1 and CDR2: SGHNT, YENEEA. With 6 bases clipped from V and 4 bases from J, the junction kept 10 bases outside the gene matches. The full variable domain, completed using reference TRBV11-3 and TRBJ1-2, is EAGVVQSPRYKIIEKKQPVAFWCNPISGHNTLYWYLQNLGQGPELLIRYENEEAVDDSQLPKDRFSAERLKGVDSTLKIQPAELGDSAVYLCASSNPGQEGYGYTFGSGTRLTVV.

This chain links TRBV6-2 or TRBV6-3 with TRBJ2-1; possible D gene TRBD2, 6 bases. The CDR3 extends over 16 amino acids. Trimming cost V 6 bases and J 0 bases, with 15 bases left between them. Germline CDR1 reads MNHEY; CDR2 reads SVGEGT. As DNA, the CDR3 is TGTGCCAGCAGCCCCACTAGCTTTAGCTCCTACAATGAGCAGTTCTTC. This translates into CASSPTSFSSYNEQFF.

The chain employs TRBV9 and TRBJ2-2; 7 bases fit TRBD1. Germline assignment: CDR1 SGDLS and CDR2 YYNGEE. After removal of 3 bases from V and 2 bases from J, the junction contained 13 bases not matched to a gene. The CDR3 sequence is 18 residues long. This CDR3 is CASSGTTGTVRNTGELFF. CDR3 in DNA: TGTGCCAGCAGCGGAACCACCGGGACAGTGAGAAACACCGGGGAGCTGTTTTTT.

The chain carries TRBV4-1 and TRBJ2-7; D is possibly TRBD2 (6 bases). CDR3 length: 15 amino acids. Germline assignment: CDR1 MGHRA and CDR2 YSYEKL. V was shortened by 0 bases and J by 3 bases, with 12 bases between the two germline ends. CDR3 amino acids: CASSQEDREYYEQYF. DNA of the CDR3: TGCGCCAGCAGCCAAGAAGACCGGGAGTACTACGAGCAGTACTTC.

This chain's CDR3 is CASSLLWGQVETQYF. The CDR3 DNA reads as TGTGCCAGCAGCTTACTATGGGGGCAGGTGGAGACCCAGTACTTC. The V and J genes are TRBV11-2 and TRBJ2-5; tentatively, D is TRBD1 (6 bases). CDR1 and CDR2 from the germline V gene are SGHAT and FQNNGV. The V and J ends lost 2 bases and 5 bases respectively, with 15 bases between them. This CDR3 is built from 15 residues.

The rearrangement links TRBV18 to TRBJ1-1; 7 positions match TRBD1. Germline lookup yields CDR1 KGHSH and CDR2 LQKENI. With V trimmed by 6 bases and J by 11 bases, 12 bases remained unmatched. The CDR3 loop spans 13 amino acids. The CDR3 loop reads CASSETRGGWAFF. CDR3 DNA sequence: TGTGCCAGCTCCGAAACGAGAGGGGGCTGGGCTTTCTTT. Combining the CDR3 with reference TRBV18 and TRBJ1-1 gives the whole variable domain NAGVMQNPRHLVRRRGQEARLRCSPMKGHSHVYWYRQLPEEGLKFMVYLQKENIIDESGMPKERFSAEFPKEGPSILRIQQVVRGDSAAYFCASSETRGGWAFFGQGTRLTVV.

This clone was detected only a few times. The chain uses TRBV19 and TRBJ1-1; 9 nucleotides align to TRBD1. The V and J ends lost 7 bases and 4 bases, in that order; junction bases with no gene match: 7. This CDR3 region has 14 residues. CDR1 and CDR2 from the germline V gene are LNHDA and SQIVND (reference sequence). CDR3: CASNPTGGSTEAFF. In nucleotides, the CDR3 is TGTGCCAGTAATCCAACAGGGGGCTCCACTGAAGCTTTCTTT.